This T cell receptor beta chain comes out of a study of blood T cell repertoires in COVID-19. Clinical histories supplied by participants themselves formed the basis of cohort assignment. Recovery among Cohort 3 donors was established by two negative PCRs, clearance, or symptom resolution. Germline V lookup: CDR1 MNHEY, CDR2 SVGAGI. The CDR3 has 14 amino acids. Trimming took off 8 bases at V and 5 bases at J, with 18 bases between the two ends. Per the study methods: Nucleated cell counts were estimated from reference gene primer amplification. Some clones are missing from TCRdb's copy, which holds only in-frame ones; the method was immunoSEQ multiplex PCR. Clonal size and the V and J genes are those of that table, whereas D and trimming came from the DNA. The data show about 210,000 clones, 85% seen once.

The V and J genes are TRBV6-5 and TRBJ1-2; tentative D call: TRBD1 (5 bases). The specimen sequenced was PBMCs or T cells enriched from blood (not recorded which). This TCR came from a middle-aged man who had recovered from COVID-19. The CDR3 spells CASRIGGSQYGYTF. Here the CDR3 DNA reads TGTGCCAGCCGCATCGGGGGATCTCAGTATGGCTACACCTTC.